What follows are 11 T cell receptor beta chains derived from one specimen sequenced in a study of cytomegalovirus exposure and HLA in healthy donors. Sequencing was performed with immunoSEQ multiplex PCR; in TCRdb, only in-frame clones are kept and a portion is missing. The sample carries roughly 300,000 clones, approximately 86% recorded once. Sequencing was carried out using PBMCs. These receptor sequences come from a woman younger than 45 in good health and CMV-seropositive.

The rearrangement links TRBV15 to TRBJ2-3; TRBD1 or TRBD2 may be the D gene (7 bases each). V gave up 0 bases and J gave up 4 bases, with 17 bases separating them. Germline values: CDR1 LNHNV, CDR2 YYDKDF (reference sequence). This CDR3 has 17 amino acids. The CDR3 sequence: CATSRDWTRGGPDTQYF. The DNA for the CDR3 is TGTGCCACCAGCAGAGATTGGACTAGAGGGGGCCCAGATACGCAGTATTTT.

The chain links TRBV19 to TRBJ1-1, with D maybe TRBD1 (6 bases). There are 16 residues in the CDR3. Looked up from germline, CDR1 is LNHDA and CDR2 is SQIVND (reference sequence). V dropped 5 bases and J dropped 5 bases, with 21 bases sitting between them. This chain's CDR3 is CASSPWDTWAGTEAFF. CDR3 DNA: TGTGCCAGTAGTCCCTGGGACACCTGGGCGGGAACTGAAGCTTTCTTT.

This clone came up once. V is TRBV4-1 and J is TRBJ1-5, with D perhaps TRBD1 (6 bases). Trimming took off 3 bases at V and 1 base at J, with 13 bases between the two ends. CDR3 length: 16 residues. CDR1 MGHRA and CDR2 YSYEKL come from the germline V gene. The CDR3 DNA is TGCGCCAGCAGCCAGGAAACAGGGTACAGCAATCAGCCCCAGCATTTT. It yields the protein CASSQETGYSNQPQHF.

This chain uses TRBV7-8 with TRBJ2-2; no clear D. Trimming took 0 bases from V and 6 from J, leaving 11 bases between them. CDR3 length: 15 amino acids. The germline V gene encodes CDR1 SGHVS and CDR2 FQNEAQ. CDR3 in DNA: TGTGCCAGCAGCTTAGCGCTGAAATTGGCCGGGGAGCTGTTTTTT. Translating gives CASSLALKLAGELFF. Full variable domain (outside the CDR3, taken from reference TRBV7-8 and TRBJ2-2): GAGVSQSPRYKVAKRGQDVALRCDPISGHVSLFWYQQALGQGPEFLTYFQNEAQLDKSGLPSDRFFAERPEGSVSTLKIQRTQQEDSAVYLCASSLALKLAGELFFGEGSRLTVL.

About this clone itself: Other DNA sequences in this sample translate to the same CDR3. The V and J genes are TRBV5-1 and TRBJ2-3; tentative D call: TRBD1 (6 bases). Germline CDR1 is SGHRS and CDR2 is YFSETQ. Deletions cut 4 bases from V and 4 bases from J, with 10 bases between. This CDR3 has 13 amino acids. This CDR3 is CASSLQGPDTQYF. Here the CDR3 DNA reads TGCGCCAGCAGCCTACAGGGACCAGATACGCAGTATTTT.

This chain joins TRBV7-9 and TRBJ1-5; D unclear. Between the trimmed V and J ends, which lost 3 bases and 1 base, there was a span of 10 bases. This CDR3 is built from 15 residues. The V gene's germline CDR1 is SEHNR and CDR2 FQNEAQ (reference sequence). Written as DNA, the CDR3 is TGTGCCAGCAGCTTTACGACGGGCAGCAATCAGCCCCAGCATTTT. As protein: CASSFTTGSNQPQHF.

This chain links TRBV28 with TRBJ2-1, with unresolved D. CDR1 and CDR2 (germline): MDHEN, SYDVKM. Trimming left V 5 bases short and J 13 bases short, with 18 bases between. The length of the CDR3 is 13 residues. This CDR3 is CASSPNGVSLQFF. The CDR3 region has the DNA TGTGCCAGCAGTCCGAATGGCGTATCACTTCAGTTCTTC.

The V and J genes are TRBV2 and TRBJ2-3; 9 nucleotides agree with TRBD2. Germline CDR1 SNHLY, CDR2 FYNNEI. The CDR3 length is 14 residues. Trimming removed 4 bases from V and 2 bases from J; junction bases left unmatched: 1. CDR3 in amino acids: CASSGLAATDTQYF. For the CDR3, the DNA is TGTGCCAGCAGTGGACTAGCGGCCACAGATACGCAGTATTTT.

The chain uses TRBV9 and TRBJ2-3; 7 positions agree with TRBD1. V trimming: 0 bases; J trimming: 1 base; junction bases outside the gene matches: 11. Germline lookup yields CDR1 SGDLS and CDR2 YYNGEE. The CDR3 runs to 18 residues. Written as DNA, the CDR3 is TGTGCCAGCAGCGTAGTCGGGCCACGACAGGGCGGCACAGATACGCAGTATTTT. This encodes CASSVVGPRQGGTDTQYF. Together with reference TRBV9 and TRBJ2-3, the CDR3 gives the full variable domain: DSGVTQTPKHLITATGQRVTLRCSPRSGDLSVYWYQQSLDQGLQFLIQYYNGEERAKGNILERFSAQQFPDLHSELNLSSLELGDSALYFCASSVVGPRQGGTDTQYFGPGTRLTVL.

This rearrangement joins TRBV7-2 to TRBJ2-7, with 7 bases that match TRBD2. CDR3 length: 15 amino acids. V shed 5 bases, J shed 4 bases, and the junction held 11 bases outside the gene matches. Germline V gene sequence: CDR1 SGHTA, CDR2 FQGNSA. CDR3 in DNA: TGTGCCAGCAGCAGAAACTGGGGGGGACCGTACGAGCAGTACTTC. It translates to CASSRNWGGPYEQYF. The complete variable domain, with remaining parts taken from reference TRBV7-2 and TRBJ2-7, reads GAGVSQSPSNKVTEKGKDVELRCDPISGHTALYWYRQSLGQGLEFLIYFQGNSAPDKSGLPSDRFSAERTGGSVSTLTIQRTQQEDSAVYLCASSRNWGGPYEQYFGPGTRLTVT.

The V gene is TRBV2, the J gene TRBJ2-3; no definite D call. V was trimmed by 5 bases and J by 6 bases, leaving 3 bases between them. Per the germline V gene, CDR1 is SNHLY and CDR2 is FYNNEI. The CDR3 sequence is 10 residues long. The CDR3 here is CASSPDTQYF. The CDR3 nucleotides read TGTGCCAGCAGTCCGGATACGCAGTATTTT.